Here is one TCR beta chain with its context. What it binds is not known. This CDR3 spans 14 amino acids. Trimming stripped 5 bases from V and 4 bases from J, with 14 bases between. CDR1 and CDR2 from the germline V gene are MDHEN and SYDVKM. The source of the sample is a study of beta chain features in type 1 diabetes. Of the isolated RNA, all was reverse transcribed, and so the sequenced material was expressed TCRB transcripts. About 3.57 million reads per sample were averaged for naive, central memory and regulatory samples. TCRdb's table, derived via immunoSEQ multiplex PCR, lists solely in-frame clones and lacks some. The sample contains under 300,000 clones, 16% of which appear only once. Overall study findings and caveats: Significant though moderate, a shortening of TCRB CDR3s appeared in all four CD4+ subsets of Type 1 diabetes patients. Patients' naive, central memory and Treg TCRB repertoires seemed closer to one another than those of healthy donors.

The specimen was naive CD4+ T cells from blood. This receptor was taken from a man aged 30 to 39 with type 1 diabetes. V gene TRBV28 combines with J gene TRBJ2-5, with a tentative D call TRBD1 (5 bases). The CDR3 sequence: CASSRGPGRETQYF. CDR3 bases: TGTGCCAGCAGTAGGGGCCCCGGCAGAGAGACCCAGTACTTC.